The present entry profiles one T cell receptor beta chain with its context. Researchers sorted participants into cohorts using their self-reported clinical history. The source of the sample is a study of blood T cell repertoires in COVID-19. Study-level information: From T cells, B-cell-depleted T cells, or PBMCs came the material, which was cDNA or gDNA.

V lost 4 bases and J lost 9; bases outside the gene matches: 10. The CDR3 totals 15 residues. Germline values: CDR1 MGHRA, CDR2 YSYEKL. How the authors handled the data: Cell counts per sample came from amplifying reference gene primers. Here immunoSEQ multiplex PCR was the method, and the copy in TCRdb shows in-frame clones only, minus some. Clone size and the V and J calls come from that table; the DNA yielded D and trimming. The sample has hundreds of thousands of clones, about 86% seen once. The clonotype originates from a woman aged 40 to 50 with acute COVID-19. V usage is TRBV4-1 and J usage is TRBJ2-4; TRBD1 aligns across 9 bases. What was sequenced was PBMCs or T cells enriched from blood (not recorded which). The CDR3 region is CASSPRRTGAFIQYF. CDR3 DNA sequence: TGCGCCAGCAGCCCTAGACGGACAGGGGCGTTCATTCAGTACTTC.